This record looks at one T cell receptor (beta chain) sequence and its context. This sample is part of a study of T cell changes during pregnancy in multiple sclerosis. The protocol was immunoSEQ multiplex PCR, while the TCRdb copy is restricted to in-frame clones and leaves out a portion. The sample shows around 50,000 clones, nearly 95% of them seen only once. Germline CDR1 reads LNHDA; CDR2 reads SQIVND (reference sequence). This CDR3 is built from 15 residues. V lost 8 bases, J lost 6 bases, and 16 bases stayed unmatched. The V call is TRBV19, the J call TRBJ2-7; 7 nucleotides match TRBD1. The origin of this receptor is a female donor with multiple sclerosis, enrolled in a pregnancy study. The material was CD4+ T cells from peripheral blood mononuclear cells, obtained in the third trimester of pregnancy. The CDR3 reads CASVAGAGGFGEQYF. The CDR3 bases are TGTGCCAGTGTCGCTGGCGCAGGGGGTTTCGGCGAGCAGTACTTC.